This is a list of T cell receptor beta chains from one sample in a study of blood T cell repertoires in COVID-19. The protocol was immunoSEQ multiplex PCR, while the TCRdb copy is restricted to in-frame clones and leaves out a portion. The sample has about 87,000 clones, about 88% seen once. The sequenced sample was peripheral blood. The receptors come from a middle-aged man with acute or convalescent COVID-19. CDR3s include the opening cysteine and the closing phenylalanine or tryptophan. The order of the fields is J gene, D gene, V gene, clone size, CDR3 protein, CDR3 DNA. The D gene is left open where the match is weak. Clone size appears in some rows only: once, few, many, or a class for an expanded clone.

TRBJ2-5	TRBD1	TRBV6-1	NA	CASSEEGVTGALQETQYF	TGTGCCAGCAGTGAAGAGGGTGTGACAGGGGCCCTACAAGAGACCCAGTACTTC
TRBJ1-6	NA	TRBV7-9	medium-sized	CASSRILSPLHF	TGTGCCAGCAGCCGAATACTATCACCCCTCCACTTT
TRBJ2-4	NA	TRBV27	NA	CASSLNSGAKNIQYF	TGTGCCAGCAGTTTAAATAGCGGAGCCAAAAACATTCAGTACTTC
TRBJ1-6	NA	TRBV18	NA	CASSPRQTNSPLHF	TGTGCCAGCTCCCCTCGACAAACAAATTCACCCCTCCACTTT
TRBJ1-2	NA	TRBV6-6	NA	CASSYSDILNYGYTF	TGTGCCAGCAGTTACTCGGACATTTTAAACTATGGCTACACCTTC
TRBJ1-1	TRBD1	TRBV19	NA	CASGQGYGPPSNTEAFF	TGTGCCAGCGGACAGGGGTACGGGCCGCCCTCGAACACTGAAGCTTTCTTT
TRBJ1-1	NA	TRBV7-2	NA	CASSLTGGSVNTEAFF	TGTGCCAGCAGCTTAACGGGGGGGTCGGTGAACACTGAAGCTTTCTTT
TRBJ2-2	NA	TRBV7-6	NA	CASSLGGGGRGTGELFF	TGTGCCAGCAGCTTAGGCGGGGGCGGCCGAGGTACCGGGGAGCTGTTTTTT
TRBJ1-5	TRBD1	TRBV24-1	NA	CATREAGQGNQPQHF	TGTGCCACCAGGGAGGCGGGACAGGGGAATCAGCCCCAGCATTTT
TRBJ1-1	NA	TRBV11-2	NA	CASSSRGNTEAFF	TGTGCCAGCAGCTCCCGGGGTAACACTGAAGCTTTCTTT
TRBJ2-7	NA	TRBV25-1	NA	CASGSEWAPYEQYF	TGTGCCAGCGGAAGTGAGTGGGCGCCCTACGAGCAGTACTTC
TRBJ2-3	TRBD1	TRBV18	NA	CASSQTGGSGTDTQYF	TGTGCCAGCTCCCAGACAGGGGGATCTGGTACAGATACGCAGTATTTT
TRBJ1-2	NA	TRBV19	NA	CASSISSGGYTF	TGTGCCAGTAGTATTAGCAGTGGCGGCTACACCTTC
TRBJ1-1	NA	TRBV27	NA	CASSRKSNTEAFF	TGTGCCAGCAGCAGAAAGTCTAACACTGAAGCTTTCTTT
TRBJ1-3	TRBD1	TRBV5-4	NA	CASSGGQGAGNTIYF	TGTGCCAGCAGTGGGGGACAGGGGGCTGGAAACACCATATATTTT
TRBJ2-6	TRBD1	TRBV27	once	CASSLTGGSGANVLTF	TGTGCCAGCAGTTTGACAGGGGGCTCTGGGGCCAACGTCCTGACTTTC
TRBJ1-4	NA	TRBV7-9	once	CASSQGQSGEKLFF	TGTGCCAGCAGCCAAGGACAGTCAGGGGAAAAACTGTTTTTT
TRBJ2-3	NA	TRBV9	many	CASSVVGGVLTDTQYF	TGTGCCAGCAGCGTAGTCGGGGGAGTCCTCACAGATACGCAGTATTTT
TRBJ1-2	NA	TRBV5-6	NA	CASTRRDTEYYGYTF	TGTGCCAGCACAAGAAGGGACACCGAATACTATGGCTACACCTTC
TRBJ2-1	TRBD2	TRBV10-3	NA	CAIGSGGPNEQFF	TGTGCCATCGGCTCGGGAGGGCCGAATGAGCAGTTCTTC
TRBJ1-4	TRBD1	TRBV4-1	NA	CASSQLRQGEKLFF	TGCGCCAGCAGCCAACTAAGACAGGGCGAAAAACTGTTTTTT
TRBJ2-2	TRBD1	TRBV7-3	NA	CASSASGQDYSGELFF	TGTGCCAGCAGCGCCTCGGGACAGGACTATAGCGGGGAGCTGTTTTTT
TRBJ2-3	NA	TRBV30	NA	CAWSVTAATDTQYF	TGTGCCTGGAGTGTAACCGCGGCCACAGATACGCAGTATTTT
TRBJ1-2	TRBD1	TRBV7-9	few	CASSPGVYRGMNYGYTF	TGTGCCAGCAGCCCGGGTGTTTACAGGGGGATGAACTATGGCTACACCTTC
TRBJ1-3	NA	TRBV6-1	NA	CASSEEVEALSGNTIYF	TGTGCCAGCAGTGAGGAAGTAGAGGCGCTCTCTGGAAACACCATATATTTT
TRBJ2-5	NA	TRBV10-2	NA	CASLRDQDIQETQYF	TGCGCCAGCCTCAGGGATCAGGACATCCAAGAGACCCAGTACTTC
TRBJ1-5	NA	TRBV6-6	once	CASSPSRGSQHF	TGTGCCAGCAGCCCCTCCCGGGGGTCCCAGCATTTT
TRBJ2-3	TRBD1	TRBV11-3	few	CASSSGTGFTDTQYF	TGTGCCAGCAGCTCCGGGACAGGATTCACAGATACGCAGTATTTT
TRBJ1-1	NA	TRBV27	NA	CASSWAQNTEAFF	TGTGCCAGCAGCTGGGCTCAGAACACTGAAGCTTTCTTT
TRBJ1-4	NA	TRBV4-1	NA	CASSQDLGAANEKLFF	TGCGCCAGCAGCCAAGATCTGGGGGCGGCTAATGAAAAACTGTTTTTT
TRBJ1-4	NA	TRBV6-5	NA	CASSYGGENEKLFF	TGTGCCAGCAGTTACGGGGGGGAGAATGAAAAACTGTTTTTT
TRBJ1-6	NA	TRBV5-1	few	CASSFGASPLHF	TGCGCCAGCAGCTTTGGGGCTTCACCCCTCCACTTT
TRBJ2-5	TRBD2	TRBV7-7	NA	CASSPVASGRMETQYF	TGTGCCAGCAGCCCTGTGGCTAGCGGGAGAATGGAGACCCAGTACTTC
TRBJ2-5	TRBD2	TRBV18	NA	CASSPPTAGEETQYF	TGTGCCAGCTCACCACCAACGGCGGGGGAAGAGACCCAGTACTTC
TRBJ2-1	TRBD1	TRBV7-2	NA	CASSWGQGEYNEQFF	TGTGCCAGCAGTTGGGGACAGGGGGAATACAATGAGCAGTTCTTC
TRBJ2-1	TRBD1	TRBV29-1	NA	CSGDQGAVNEQFF	TGCAGCGGGGACCAGGGGGCTGTTAATGAGCAGTTCTTC
TRBJ2-3	TRBD2	TRBV30	NA	CAWSSGLAGFLSGTDTQYF	TGTGCCTGGAGTTCGGGACTAGCGGGATTTTTGAGCGGCACAGATACGCAGTATTTT
TRBJ2-5	NA	TRBV12-3/TRBV12-4	NA	CASQLEEEETQYF	TGTGCCAGCCAGCTAGAGGAAGAGGAGACCCAGTACTTC
TRBJ1-2	NA	TRBV5-1	NA	CASREAPESYGYTF	TGCGCCAGCAGGGAAGCGCCAGAGAGCTATGGCTACACCTTC
TRBJ2-1	TRBD2	TRBV5-1	NA	CASRTGLLRNEQFF	TGCGCCAGCAGGACGGGACTACTGCGCAATGAGCAGTTCTTC
TRBJ1-4	NA	TRBV6-2/TRBV6-3	NA	CASSSPGVHEKLFF	TGTGCCAGCAGTTCGCCGGGGGTGCATGAAAAACTGTTTTTT
TRBJ1-2	NA	TRBV19	NA	CASSKRQSSTNYGYTF	TGTGCCAGTAGTAAACGACAGTCCAGTACTAACTATGGCTACACCTTC
TRBJ1-4	NA	TRBV5-4	NA	CASSQDLTVEKLFF	TGTGCCAGCAGCCAGGATCTTACCGTTGAAAAACTGTTTTTT
TRBJ2-7	NA	TRBV5-1	NA	CASSLSSYATYEQYF	TGCGCCAGCAGCTTGTCATCGTATGCGACCTACGAGCAGTACTTC
TRBJ2-2	NA	TRBV12-5	NA	CASGLANTGSGELFF	TGTGCTAGTGGTTTGGCGAATACAGGGTCCGGGGAGCTGTTTTTT
TRBJ1-6	NA	TRBV7-3	NA	CASSSGQPNSPLHF	TGTGCCAGCAGCAGCGGCCAGCCAAATTCACCCCTCCACTTT
TRBJ1-2	NA	TRBV19	NA	CASSPGRGYYGYTF	TGTGCCAGTAGTCCCGGGAGGGGGTACTATGGCTACACCTTC
TRBJ1-2	NA	TRBV9	NA	CASSPETGFYGYTF	TGTGCCAGCAGCCCAGAGACAGGTTTCTATGGCTACACCTTC
TRBJ2-7	TRBD2	TRBV7-6	NA	CASSFGGGPSYEQYF	TGTGCCAGCAGCTTTGGGGGAGGGCCTTCCTACGAGCAGTACTTC
TRBJ1-2	NA	TRBV3-1/TRBV3-2	NA	CASSQVGGSGYTF	TGTGCCAGCAGCCAAGTTGGAGGGAGTGGCTACACCTTC
TRBJ2-7	TRBD1	TRBV7-3	NA	CASSPGQGYEQYF	TGTGCCAGCAGCCCGGGACAGGGCTACGAGCAGTACTTC
TRBJ1-5	TRBD1	TRBV30	NA	CAWSIMGQGAQPQHF	TGTGCCTGGAGTATTATGGGACAGGGAGCTCAGCCCCAGCATTTT
TRBJ1-4	NA	TRBV23-1	few	CASPNPGEDNEKLFF	TGCGCCAGCCCAAATCCGGGAGAAGATAATGAAAAACTGTTTTTT
TRBJ2-7	TRBD1	TRBV19	NA	CASGSGGDSYEQYF	TGTGCCAGTGGGTCAGGGGGCGACTCCTACGAGCAGTACTTC
TRBJ1-2	NA	TRBV9	NA	CASSVERFGYGYTF	TGTGCCAGCAGCGTAGAGAGGTTTGGCTATGGCTACACCTTC
TRBJ1-2	NA	TRBV29-1	NA	CSVVGGGSSYGYTF	TGCAGCGTTGTAGGGGGGGGCTCTAGCTATGGCTACACCTTC
TRBJ1-4	TRBD1	TRBV27	NA	CASSLDRGDEKLFF	TGTGCCAGCAGTTTGGACAGGGGAGATGAAAAACTGTTTTTT
TRBJ1-4	TRBD1	TRBV29-1	NA	CSVMDRATNEKLFF	TGCAGCGTGATGGACAGGGCAACTAATGAAAAACTGTTTTTT
TRBJ1-2	NA	TRBV19	NA	CASSPPPGEYGYTF	TGTGCCAGTAGTCCCCCCCCTGGAGAATATGGCTACACCTTC
TRBJ1-4	TRBD1	TRBV6-5	NA	CASRGGQANEKLFF	TGTGCCAGCAGAGGGGGACAGGCTAATGAAAAACTGTTTTTT